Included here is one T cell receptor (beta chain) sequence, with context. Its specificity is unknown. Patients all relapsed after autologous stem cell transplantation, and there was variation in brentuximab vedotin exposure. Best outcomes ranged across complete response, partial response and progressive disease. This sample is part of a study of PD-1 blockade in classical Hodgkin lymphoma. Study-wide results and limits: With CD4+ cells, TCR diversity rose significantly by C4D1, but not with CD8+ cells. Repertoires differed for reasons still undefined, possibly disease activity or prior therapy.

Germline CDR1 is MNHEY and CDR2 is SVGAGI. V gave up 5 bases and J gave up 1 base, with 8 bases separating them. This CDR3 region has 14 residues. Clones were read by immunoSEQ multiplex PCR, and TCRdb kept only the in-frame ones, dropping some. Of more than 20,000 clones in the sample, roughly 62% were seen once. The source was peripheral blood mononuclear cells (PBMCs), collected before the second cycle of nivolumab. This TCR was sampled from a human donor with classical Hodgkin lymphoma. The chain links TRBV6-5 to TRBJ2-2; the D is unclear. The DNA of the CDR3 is TGTGCCAGCAGTATTTTCCTGAACACCGGGGAGCTGTTTTTT. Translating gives CASSIFLNTGELFF.